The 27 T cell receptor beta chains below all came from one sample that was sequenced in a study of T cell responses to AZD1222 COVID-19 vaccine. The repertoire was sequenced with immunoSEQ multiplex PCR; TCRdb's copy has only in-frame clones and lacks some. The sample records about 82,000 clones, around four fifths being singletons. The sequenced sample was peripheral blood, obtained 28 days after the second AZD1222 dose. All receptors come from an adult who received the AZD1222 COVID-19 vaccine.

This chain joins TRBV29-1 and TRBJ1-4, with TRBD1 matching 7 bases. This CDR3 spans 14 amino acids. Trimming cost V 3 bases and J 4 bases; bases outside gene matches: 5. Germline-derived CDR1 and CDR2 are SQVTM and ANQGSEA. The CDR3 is CSVDLTGSNEKLFF. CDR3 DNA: TGCAGCGTTGATCTGACAGGGAGTAATGAAAAACTGTTTTTT.

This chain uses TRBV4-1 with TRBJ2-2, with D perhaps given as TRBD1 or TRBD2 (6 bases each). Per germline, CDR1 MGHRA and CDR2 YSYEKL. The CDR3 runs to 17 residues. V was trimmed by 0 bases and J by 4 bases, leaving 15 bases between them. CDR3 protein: CASSQDLPGAVTGELFF. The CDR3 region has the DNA TGCGCCAGCAGCCAAGATCTTCCGGGGGCGGTCACCGGGGAGCTGTTTTTT.

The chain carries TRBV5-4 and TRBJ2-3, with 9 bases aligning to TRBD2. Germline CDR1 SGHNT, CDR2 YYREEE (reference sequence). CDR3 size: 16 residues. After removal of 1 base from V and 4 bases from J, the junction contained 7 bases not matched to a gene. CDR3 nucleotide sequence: TGTGCCAGCAGCTTGATGGCGGGAGGGATCTCAGATACGCAGTATTTT. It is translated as CASSLMAGGISDTQYF.

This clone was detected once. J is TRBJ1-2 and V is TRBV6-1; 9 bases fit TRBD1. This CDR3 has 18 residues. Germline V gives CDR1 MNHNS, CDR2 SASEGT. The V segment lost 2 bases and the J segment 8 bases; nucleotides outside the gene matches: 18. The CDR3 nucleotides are TGTGCCAGCAGTGAAAGAGGGGACAGGGTCCGCCCCAAAGAAGGCTACACCTTC. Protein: CASSERGDRVRPKEGYTF.

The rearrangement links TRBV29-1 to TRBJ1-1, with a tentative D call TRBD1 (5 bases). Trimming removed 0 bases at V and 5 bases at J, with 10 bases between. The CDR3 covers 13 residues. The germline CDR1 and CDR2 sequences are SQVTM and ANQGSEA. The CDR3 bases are TGCAGCGTTGAAGAGGGGGGGTTGACTGAAGCTTTCTTT. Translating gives CSVEEGGLTEAFF.

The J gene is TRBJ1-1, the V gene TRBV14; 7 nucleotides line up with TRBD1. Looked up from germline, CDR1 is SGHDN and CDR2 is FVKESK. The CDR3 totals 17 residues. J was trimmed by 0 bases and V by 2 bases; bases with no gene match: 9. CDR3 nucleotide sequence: TGTGCCAGCAGCCAATTTTTAATCGGGACAGTGAACACTGAAGCTTTCTTT. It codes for CASSQFLIGTVNTEAFF.

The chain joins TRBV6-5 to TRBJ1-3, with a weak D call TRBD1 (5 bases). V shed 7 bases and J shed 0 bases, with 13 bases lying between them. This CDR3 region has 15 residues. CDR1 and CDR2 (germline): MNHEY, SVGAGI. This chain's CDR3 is CASKEGFGSGNTIYF. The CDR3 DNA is TGTGCCAGCAAGGAGGGGTTTGGCTCTGGAAACACCATATATTTT.

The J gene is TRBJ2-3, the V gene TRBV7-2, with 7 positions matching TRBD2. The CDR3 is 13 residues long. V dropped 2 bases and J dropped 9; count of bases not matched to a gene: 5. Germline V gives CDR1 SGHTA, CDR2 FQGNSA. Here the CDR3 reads CASSLIWRETQYF. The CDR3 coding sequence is TGTGCCAGCAGCTTAATATGGCGGGAGACGCAGTATTTT.

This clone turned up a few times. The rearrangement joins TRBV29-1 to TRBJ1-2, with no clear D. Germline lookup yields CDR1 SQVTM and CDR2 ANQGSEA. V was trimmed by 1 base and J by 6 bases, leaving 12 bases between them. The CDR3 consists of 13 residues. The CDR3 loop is CSVEGRQEHGYTF. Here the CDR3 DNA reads TGCAGCGTTGAAGGACGGCAAGAGCATGGCTACACCTTC.

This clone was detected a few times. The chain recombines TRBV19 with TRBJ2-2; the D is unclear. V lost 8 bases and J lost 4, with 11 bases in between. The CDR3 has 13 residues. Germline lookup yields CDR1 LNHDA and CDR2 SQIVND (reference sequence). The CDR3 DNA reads TGTGCCAGTGCCTCTCGCGGCACCGGGGAGCTGTTTTTT. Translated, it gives CASASRGTGELFF.

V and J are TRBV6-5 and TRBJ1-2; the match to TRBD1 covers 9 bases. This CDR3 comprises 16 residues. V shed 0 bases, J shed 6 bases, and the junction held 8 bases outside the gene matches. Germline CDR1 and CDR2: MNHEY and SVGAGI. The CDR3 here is CASSYSTTGGYDGYTF. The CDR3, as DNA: TGTGCCAGCAGTTACTCCACAACAGGGGGCTATGATGGCTACACCTTC.

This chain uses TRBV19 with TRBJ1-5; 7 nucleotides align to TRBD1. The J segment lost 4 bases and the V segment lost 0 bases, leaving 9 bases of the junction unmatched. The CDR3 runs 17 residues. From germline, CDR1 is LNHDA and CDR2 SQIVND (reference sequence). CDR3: CASSIDPGQGENQPQHF. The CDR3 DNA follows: TGTGCCAGTAGTATAGACCCGGGCCAGGGGGAGAATCAGCCCCAGCATTTT.

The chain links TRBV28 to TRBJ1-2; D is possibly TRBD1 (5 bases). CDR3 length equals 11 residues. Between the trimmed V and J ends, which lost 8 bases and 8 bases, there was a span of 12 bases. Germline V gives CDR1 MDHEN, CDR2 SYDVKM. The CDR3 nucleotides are TGTGCCAGCGGGTCAAGGGACGGCTACACCTTC. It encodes CASGSRDGYTF.

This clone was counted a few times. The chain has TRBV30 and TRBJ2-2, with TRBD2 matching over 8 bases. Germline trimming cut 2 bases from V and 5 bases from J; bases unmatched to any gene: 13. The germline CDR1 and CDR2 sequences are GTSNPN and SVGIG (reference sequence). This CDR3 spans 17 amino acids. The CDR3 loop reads CAWSRLAGTGGTGELFF. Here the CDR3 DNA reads TGTGCCTGGAGTAGATTAGCGGGGACCGGAGGTACCGGGGAGCTGTTTTTT.

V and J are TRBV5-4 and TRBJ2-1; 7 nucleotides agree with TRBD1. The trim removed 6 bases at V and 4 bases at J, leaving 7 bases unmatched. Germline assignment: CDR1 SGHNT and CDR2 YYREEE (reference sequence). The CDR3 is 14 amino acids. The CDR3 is CASTTGTEYNEQFF. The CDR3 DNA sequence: TGTGCCAGCACGACCGGGACAGAATACAATGAGCAGTTCTTC. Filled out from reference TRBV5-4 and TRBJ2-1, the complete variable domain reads ETGVTQSPTHLIKTRGQQVTLRCSSQSGHNTVSWYQQALGQGPQFIFQYYREEENGRGNFPPRFSGLQFPNYSSELNVNALELDDSALYLCASTTGTEYNEQFFGPGTRLTVL.

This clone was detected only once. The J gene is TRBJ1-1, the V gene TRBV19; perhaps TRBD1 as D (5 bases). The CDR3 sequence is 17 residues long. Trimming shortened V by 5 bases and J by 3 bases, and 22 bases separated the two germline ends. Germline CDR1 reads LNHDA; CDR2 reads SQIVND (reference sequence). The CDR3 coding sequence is TGTGCCAGTAGTCTAAGTATGGGGACGGCAACTTACACTGAAGCTTTCTTT. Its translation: CASSLSMGTATYTEAFF. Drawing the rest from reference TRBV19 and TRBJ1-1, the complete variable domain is DGGITQSPKYLFRKEGQNVTLSCEQNLNHDAMYWYRQDPGQGLRLIYYSQIVNDFQKGDIAEGYSVSREKKESFPLTVTSAQKNPTAFYLCASSLSMGTATYTEAFFGQGTRLTVV.

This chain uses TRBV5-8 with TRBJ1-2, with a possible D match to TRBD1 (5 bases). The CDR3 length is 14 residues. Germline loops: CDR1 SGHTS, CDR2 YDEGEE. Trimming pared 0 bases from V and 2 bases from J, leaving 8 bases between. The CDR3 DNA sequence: TGTGCCAGCAGCTTGGCCGGGGCCAACTATGGCTACACCTTC. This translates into CASSLAGANYGYTF.

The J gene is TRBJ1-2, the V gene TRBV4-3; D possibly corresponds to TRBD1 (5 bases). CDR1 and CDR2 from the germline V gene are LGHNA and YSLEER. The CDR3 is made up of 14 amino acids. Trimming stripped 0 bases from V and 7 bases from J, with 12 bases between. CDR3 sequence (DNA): TGCGCCAGCAGCCAAGAGATTGGCACAGGTGGCTACACCTTC. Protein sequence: CASSQEIGTGGYTF.

CDR3 nucleotide sequence: TGTGCCAGCTCACCGAGTTCTGGATATGAGCAGTTCTTC. Amino acid sequence: CASSPSSGYEQFF. The rearrangement joins TRBV18 to TRBJ2-1; D is undetermined. From germline, CDR1 is KGHSH and CDR2 LQKENI. This CDR3 is built from 13 residues. The V end was cut by 3 bases, the J end by 8 bases, with 11 bases between.

This chain's CDR3 is CASRQRWSQPQHF. The DNA for the CDR3 is TGTGCCAGCAGGCAGAGGTGGTCCCAGCCCCAGCATTTT. The chain employs TRBV2 and TRBJ1-5; D not certain. Trimming cost V 6 bases and J 7 bases, with 13 bases left between them. Germline loops: CDR1 SNHLY, CDR2 FYNNEI. CDR3 size: 13 residues.

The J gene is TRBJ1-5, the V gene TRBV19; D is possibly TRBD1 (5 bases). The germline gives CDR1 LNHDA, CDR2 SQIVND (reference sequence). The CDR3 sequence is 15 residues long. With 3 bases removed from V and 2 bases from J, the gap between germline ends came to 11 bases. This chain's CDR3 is CASSIRAGRNQPQHF. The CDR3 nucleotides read TGTGCCAGTAGTATTAGGGCAGGGCGCAATCAGCCCCAGCATTTT. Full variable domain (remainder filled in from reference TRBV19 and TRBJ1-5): DGGITQSPKYLFRKEGQNVTLSCEQNLNHDAMYWYRQDPGQGLRLIYYSQIVNDFQKGDIAEGYSVSREKKESFPLTVTSAQKNPTAFYLCASSIRAGRNQPQHFGDGTRLSIL.

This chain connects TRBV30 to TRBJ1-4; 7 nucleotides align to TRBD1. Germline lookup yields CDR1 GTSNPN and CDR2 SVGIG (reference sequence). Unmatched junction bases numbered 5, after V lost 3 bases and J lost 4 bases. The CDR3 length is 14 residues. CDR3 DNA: TGTGCCTGGAGGGACGGGACAGATAATGAAAAACTGTTTTTT. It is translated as CAWRDGTDNEKLFF. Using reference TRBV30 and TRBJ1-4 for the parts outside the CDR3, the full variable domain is SQTIHQWPATLVQPVGSPLSLECTVEGTSNPNLYWYRQAAGRGLQLLFYSVGIGQISSEVPQNLSASRPQDRQFILSSKKLLLSDSGFYLCAWRDGTDNEKLFFGSGTQLSVL.

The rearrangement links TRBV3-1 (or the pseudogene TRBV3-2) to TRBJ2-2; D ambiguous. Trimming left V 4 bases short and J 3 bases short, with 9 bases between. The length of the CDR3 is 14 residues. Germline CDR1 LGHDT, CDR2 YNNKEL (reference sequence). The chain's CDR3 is CASSPGRYTGELFF. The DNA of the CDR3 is TGTGCCAGCAGCCCCGGAAGGTACACCGGGGAGCTGTTTTTT.

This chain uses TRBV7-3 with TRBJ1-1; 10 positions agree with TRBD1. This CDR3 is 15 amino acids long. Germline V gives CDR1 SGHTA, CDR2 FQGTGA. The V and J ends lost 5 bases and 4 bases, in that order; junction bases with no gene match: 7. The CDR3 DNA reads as TGTGCCAGCAGCCCCGGGGGACAGGGGAGCACTGAAGCTTTCTTT. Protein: CASSPGGQGSTEAFF.

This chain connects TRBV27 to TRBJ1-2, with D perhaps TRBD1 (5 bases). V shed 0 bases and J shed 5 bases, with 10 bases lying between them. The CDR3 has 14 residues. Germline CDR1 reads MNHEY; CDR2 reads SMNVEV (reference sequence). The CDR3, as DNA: TGTGCCAGCAGTTTATCAGGGGATCGTTATGGCTACACCTTC. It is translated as CASSLSGDRYGYTF.

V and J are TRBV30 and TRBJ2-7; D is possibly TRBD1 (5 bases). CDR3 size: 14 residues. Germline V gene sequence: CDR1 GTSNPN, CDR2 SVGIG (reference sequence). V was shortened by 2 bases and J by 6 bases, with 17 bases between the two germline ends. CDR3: CAWSLGTLQGEQYF. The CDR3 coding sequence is TGTGCCTGGAGTTTGGGAACTCTCCAGGGCGAGCAGTACTTC.

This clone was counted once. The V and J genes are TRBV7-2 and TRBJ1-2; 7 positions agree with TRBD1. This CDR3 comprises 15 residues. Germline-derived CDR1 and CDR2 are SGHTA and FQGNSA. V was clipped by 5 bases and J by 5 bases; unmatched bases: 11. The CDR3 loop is CASSRAGGGGYGYTF. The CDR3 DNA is TGTGCCAGCAGCCGCGCAGGGGGGGGCGGGTATGGCTACACCTTC.